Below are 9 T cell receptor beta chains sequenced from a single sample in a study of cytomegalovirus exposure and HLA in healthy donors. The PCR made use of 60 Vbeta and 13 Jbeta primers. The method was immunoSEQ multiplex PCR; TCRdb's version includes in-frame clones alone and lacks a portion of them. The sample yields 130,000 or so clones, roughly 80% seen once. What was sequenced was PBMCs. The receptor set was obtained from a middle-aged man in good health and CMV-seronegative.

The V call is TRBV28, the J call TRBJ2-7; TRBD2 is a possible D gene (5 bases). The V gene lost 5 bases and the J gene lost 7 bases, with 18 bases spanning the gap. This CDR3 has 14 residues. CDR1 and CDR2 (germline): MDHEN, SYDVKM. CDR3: CASSTPGLSWEQYF. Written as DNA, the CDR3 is TGTGCCAGCAGTACCCCCGGACTTTCATGGGAGCAGTACTTC. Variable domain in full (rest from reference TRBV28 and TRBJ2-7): DVKVTQSSRYLVKRTGEKVFLECVQDMDHENMFWYRQDPGLGLRLIYFSYDVKMKEKGDIPEGYSVSREKKERFSLILESASTNQTSMYLCASSTPGLSWEQYFGPGTRLTVT.

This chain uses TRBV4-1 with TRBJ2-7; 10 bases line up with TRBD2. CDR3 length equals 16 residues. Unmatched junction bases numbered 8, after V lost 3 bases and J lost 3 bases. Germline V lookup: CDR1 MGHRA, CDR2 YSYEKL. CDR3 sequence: CASSQETSGMIYEQYF. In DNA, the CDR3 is TGCGCCAGCAGCCAGGAAACTAGCGGGATGATCTACGAGCAGTACTTC.

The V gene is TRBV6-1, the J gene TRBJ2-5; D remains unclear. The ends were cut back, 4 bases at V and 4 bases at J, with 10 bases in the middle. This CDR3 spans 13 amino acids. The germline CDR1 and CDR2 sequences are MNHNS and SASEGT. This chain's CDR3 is CASSARVGETQYF. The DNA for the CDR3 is TGTGCCAGCAGTGCCCGGGTGGGAGAGACCCAGTACTTC.

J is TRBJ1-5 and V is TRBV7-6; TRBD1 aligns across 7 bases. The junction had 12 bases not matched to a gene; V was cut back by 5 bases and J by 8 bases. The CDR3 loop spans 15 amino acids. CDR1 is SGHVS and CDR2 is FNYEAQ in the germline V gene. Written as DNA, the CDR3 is TGTGCCAGCAGCCTGGACGCTAACAGGGGCGAGCCCCAGCATTTT. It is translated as CASSLDANRGEPQHF.

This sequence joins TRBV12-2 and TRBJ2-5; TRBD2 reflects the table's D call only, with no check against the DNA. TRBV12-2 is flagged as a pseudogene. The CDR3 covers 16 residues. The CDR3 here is CASRLREGHQQETQYF. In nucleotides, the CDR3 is TGTGCAAGTCGCTTGCGGGAGGGACACCAACAAGAGACCCAGTACTTC.

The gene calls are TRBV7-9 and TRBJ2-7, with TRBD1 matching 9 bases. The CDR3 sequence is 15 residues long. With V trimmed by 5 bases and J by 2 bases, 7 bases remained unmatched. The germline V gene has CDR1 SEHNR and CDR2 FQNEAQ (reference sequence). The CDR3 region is CASSGDRVLPYEQYF. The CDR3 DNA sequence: TGTGCCAGCAGCGGGGACAGGGTCTTGCCCTACGAGCAGTACTTC.

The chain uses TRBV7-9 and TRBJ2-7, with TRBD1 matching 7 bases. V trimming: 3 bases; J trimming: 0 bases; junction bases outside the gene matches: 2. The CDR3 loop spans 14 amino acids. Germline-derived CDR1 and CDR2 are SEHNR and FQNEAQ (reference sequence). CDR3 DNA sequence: TGTGCCAGCAGCTTCCGGGACAGCTCCTACGAGCAGTACTTC. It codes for CASSFRDSSYEQYF.

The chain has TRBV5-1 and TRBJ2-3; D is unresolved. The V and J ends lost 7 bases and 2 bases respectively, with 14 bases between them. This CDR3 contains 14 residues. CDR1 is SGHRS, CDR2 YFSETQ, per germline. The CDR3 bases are TGCGCCAGCTGTTTACGCGGTTCCACAGATACGCAGTATTTT. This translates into CASCLRGSTDTQYF.

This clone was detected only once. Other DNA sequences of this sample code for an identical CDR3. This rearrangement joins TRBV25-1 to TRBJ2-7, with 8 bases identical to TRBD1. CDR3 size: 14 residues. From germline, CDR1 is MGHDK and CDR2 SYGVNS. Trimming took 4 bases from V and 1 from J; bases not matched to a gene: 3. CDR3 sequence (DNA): TGTGCCAGCAGTGTGGGACAGGTGTCCTACGAGCAGTACTTC. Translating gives CASSVGQVSYEQYF.